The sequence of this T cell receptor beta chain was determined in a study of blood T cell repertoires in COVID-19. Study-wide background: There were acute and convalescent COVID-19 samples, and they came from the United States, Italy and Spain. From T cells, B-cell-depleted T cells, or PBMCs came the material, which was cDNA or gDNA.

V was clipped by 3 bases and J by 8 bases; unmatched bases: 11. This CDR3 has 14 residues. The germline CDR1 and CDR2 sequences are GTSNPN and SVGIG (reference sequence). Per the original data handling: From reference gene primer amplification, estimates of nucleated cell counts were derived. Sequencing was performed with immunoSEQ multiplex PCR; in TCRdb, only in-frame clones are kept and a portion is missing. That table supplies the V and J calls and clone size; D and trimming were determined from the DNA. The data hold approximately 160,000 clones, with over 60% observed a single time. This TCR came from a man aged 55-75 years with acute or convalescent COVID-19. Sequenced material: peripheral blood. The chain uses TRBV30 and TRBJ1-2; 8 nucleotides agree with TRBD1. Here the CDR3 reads CAWRVRGRPRGYTF. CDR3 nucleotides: TGTGCCTGGAGGGTCAGGGGGCGTCCAAGGGGCTACACCTTC. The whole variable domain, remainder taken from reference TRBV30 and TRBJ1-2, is SQTIHQWPATLVQPVGSPLSLECTVEGTSNPNLYWYRQAAGRGLQLLFYSVGIGQISSEVPQNLSASRPQDRQFILSSKKLLLSDSGFYLCAWRVRGRPRGYTFGSGTRLTVV.